A selection of T cell receptor beta chains follows, all from one sample in a study of T cell repertoires in cytomegalovirus infection. Using its own MiXCR run on the reads, TCRdb lists one record per CDR3 protein. The repertoire includes about 400,000 distinct CDR3 sequences, about a sixth of them detected once, and 8.5% to 10% sits in the top ten. Sequencing was performed on PBMCs. The receptors derive from a human donor in good health (CMV status not recorded). Some clones in this sample may be carry-over from other donors' samples. CDR3s leave out the opening cysteine and the closing phenylalanine or tryptophan.

CDR3 protein: SASGGAPGQETQY
J gene: TRBJ2-5
V gene: TRBV20-1
CDR3 length: 13

CDR3 protein: ASPPGQGAT
J gene: TRBJ1-2
V gene: TRBV19
CDR3 length: 9

CDR3 protein: ASSLGGGAGGYT
J gene: TRBJ1-2
V gene: TRBV12-3/TRBV12-4
CDR3 length: 12

CDR3 protein: ASSRTLAGEGNEQF
J gene: TRBJ2-1
V gene: TRBV6-2/TRBV6-3
CDR3 length: 14

CDR3 protein: ASSEMTQGLATEAF
J gene: TRBJ1-1
V gene: TRBV2
CDR3 length: 14

CDR3 protein: ASRGGARYIYGYT
J gene: TRBJ1-2
V gene: TRBV6-1
CDR3 length: 13

CDR3 protein: ASRTIGAYRGEQF
J gene: TRBJ2-1
V gene: TRBV28
CDR3 length: 13

CDR3 protein: ASSIEGRGWNEQF
J gene: TRBJ2-1
V gene: TRBV19
CDR3 length: 13

CDR3 protein: AWSVGGELMAQH
J gene: TRBJ1-5
V gene: TRBV30
CDR3 length: 12

CDR3 protein: ASSLLPGQGKGTYEQY
J gene: TRBJ2-7
V gene: TRBV7-6
CDR3 length: 16

CDR3 protein: ASSPRTSGAAYEQY
J gene: TRBJ2-7
V gene: TRBV9
CDR3 length: 14

CDR3 protein: ASSLQGPSYNEQF
J gene: TRBJ2-1
V gene: TRBV19
CDR3 length: 13

CDR3 protein: SILRGLNTEAF
J gene: TRBJ1-1
V gene: TRBV20-1
CDR3 length: 11

CDR3 protein: ASSVRLVTYEQY
J gene: TRBJ2-7
V gene: TRBV28
CDR3 length: 12

CDR3 protein: ASSLSWAASTDTQY
J gene: TRBJ2-3
V gene: TRBV7-2
CDR3 length: 14

CDR3 protein: ASSRLAGLTTDTQY
J gene: TRBJ2-3
V gene: TRBV11-2
CDR3 length: 14

CDR3 protein: ASSWDHQETQY
J gene: TRBJ2-5
V gene: TRBV6-1
CDR3 length: 11

CDR3 protein: ASSLRQGAREQF
J gene: TRBJ2-1
V gene: TRBV11-3
CDR3 length: 12

CDR3 protein: ASKQGANTEAF
J gene: TRBJ1-1
V gene: TRBV2
CDR3 length: 11

CDR3 protein: ASSLGPGRAEAF
J gene: TRBJ1-1
V gene: TRBV12-3/TRBV12-4
CDR3 length: 12

CDR3 protein: ASSQTRNEQF
J gene: TRBJ2-1
V gene: TRBV3-1
CDR3 length: 10

CDR3 protein: SVEGGQGGDGYT
J gene: TRBJ1-2
V gene: TRBV29-1
CDR3 length: 12

CDR3 protein: ASSLQGPPGELF
J gene: TRBJ2-2
V gene: TRBV7-2
CDR3 length: 12

CDR3 protein: ASSLEGSGKLF
J gene: TRBJ1-4
V gene: TRBV5-1
CDR3 length: 11

CDR3 protein: ASSQDPGTSGLNEQF
J gene: TRBJ2-1
V gene: TRBV14
CDR3 length: 15

CDR3 protein: ASIDSGRAGKYNEQF
J gene: TRBJ2-1
V gene: TRBV19
CDR3 length: 15

CDR3 protein: ASSPLGAVGWKTQY
J gene: TRBJ2-5
V gene: TRBV28
CDR3 length: 14

CDR3 protein: ASSLAVYSPLH
J gene: TRBJ1-6
V gene: TRBV7-6
CDR3 length: 11

CDR3 protein: ASSQDGWVNTEAF
J gene: TRBJ1-1
V gene: TRBV4-3
CDR3 length: 13

CDR3 protein: SASGAAGGQDTQY
J gene: TRBJ2-3
V gene: TRBV20-1
CDR3 length: 13

CDR3 protein: ASSLEASGRLDTQY
J gene: TRBJ2-3
V gene: TRBV11-2
CDR3 length: 14

CDR3 protein: ASSSQRTGLYEQY
J gene: TRBJ2-7
V gene: TRBV7-9
CDR3 length: 13

CDR3 protein: ASSQKDTQY
J gene: TRBJ2-3
V gene: TRBV6-6
CDR3 length: 9

CDR3 protein: ATSDPDRGTGELF
J gene: TRBJ2-2
V gene: TRBV24-1
CDR3 length: 13

CDR3 protein: ASSQEAGDGYYEQY
J gene: TRBJ2-7
V gene: TRBV4-1
CDR3 length: 14

CDR3 protein: ASSAQGARQPQH
J gene: TRBJ1-5
V gene: TRBV2
CDR3 length: 12

CDR3 protein: AISESTGNYGYT
J gene: TRBJ1-2
V gene: TRBV10-3
CDR3 length: 12

CDR3 protein: ASSLADSSLYNEQF
J gene: TRBJ2-1
V gene: TRBV5-1
CDR3 length: 14

CDR3 protein: ASSFYYSGNTIY
J gene: TRBJ1-3
V gene: TRBV12-3/TRBV12-4
CDR3 length: 12

CDR3 protein: ASSWDSNQPQH
J gene: TRBJ1-5
V gene: TRBV7-4
CDR3 length: 11

CDR3 protein: ASSPALTGELF
J gene: TRBJ2-2
V gene: TRBV7-2
CDR3 length: 11

CDR3 protein: ASSQDLQGSGELF
J gene: TRBJ2-2
V gene: TRBV4-1
CDR3 length: 13

CDR3 protein: SVAAGHFTGDTQY
J gene: TRBJ2-3
V gene: TRBV29-1
CDR3 length: 13

CDR3 protein: ASSLGVWALRGTDTQY
J gene: TRBJ2-3
V gene: TRBV5-6
CDR3 length: 16

CDR3 protein: SPVDRITETQY
J gene: TRBJ2-5
V gene: TRBV20-1
CDR3 length: 11

CDR3 protein: ASRSTQGNYGYT
J gene: TRBJ1-2
V gene: TRBV6-2/TRBV6-3
CDR3 length: 12